This entry is about one TCR beta chain. What it recognizes is unknown. This sample stems from a study of vaccination effects on CD4 cells after COVID-19. Notes on the study in general: Few convalescent patients and no early post-infection timepoints were included in the study.

Profiling relied on immunoSEQ multiplex PCR, and the TCRdb table lists in-frame clones only, not all of them. The sample has tens of thousands of clones; around 77% are singletons. With roughly 10 days of culture completed, CD4+ T cells were isolated. It was on days 3 and 7 that half the medium was replaced with IL-2 medium. V was trimmed by 1 base and J by 0 bases, leaving 10 bases between them. This CDR3 comprises 15 residues. Germline CDR1 and CDR2: SGHRS and YFSETQ. Sequenced here: CD4+ T cells from PBMCs cultured without peptide, sampled before COVID-19 vaccination. This TCR came from a human donor who received a COVID-19 vaccine. The J gene is TRBJ2-5, the V gene TRBV5-1, with a weak D call TRBD2 (5 bases). Here the CDR3 DNA reads TGCGCCAGCAGCTTGTACGGCGGGTACCAAGAGACCCAGTACTTC. Translated, it gives CASSLYGGYQETQYF.